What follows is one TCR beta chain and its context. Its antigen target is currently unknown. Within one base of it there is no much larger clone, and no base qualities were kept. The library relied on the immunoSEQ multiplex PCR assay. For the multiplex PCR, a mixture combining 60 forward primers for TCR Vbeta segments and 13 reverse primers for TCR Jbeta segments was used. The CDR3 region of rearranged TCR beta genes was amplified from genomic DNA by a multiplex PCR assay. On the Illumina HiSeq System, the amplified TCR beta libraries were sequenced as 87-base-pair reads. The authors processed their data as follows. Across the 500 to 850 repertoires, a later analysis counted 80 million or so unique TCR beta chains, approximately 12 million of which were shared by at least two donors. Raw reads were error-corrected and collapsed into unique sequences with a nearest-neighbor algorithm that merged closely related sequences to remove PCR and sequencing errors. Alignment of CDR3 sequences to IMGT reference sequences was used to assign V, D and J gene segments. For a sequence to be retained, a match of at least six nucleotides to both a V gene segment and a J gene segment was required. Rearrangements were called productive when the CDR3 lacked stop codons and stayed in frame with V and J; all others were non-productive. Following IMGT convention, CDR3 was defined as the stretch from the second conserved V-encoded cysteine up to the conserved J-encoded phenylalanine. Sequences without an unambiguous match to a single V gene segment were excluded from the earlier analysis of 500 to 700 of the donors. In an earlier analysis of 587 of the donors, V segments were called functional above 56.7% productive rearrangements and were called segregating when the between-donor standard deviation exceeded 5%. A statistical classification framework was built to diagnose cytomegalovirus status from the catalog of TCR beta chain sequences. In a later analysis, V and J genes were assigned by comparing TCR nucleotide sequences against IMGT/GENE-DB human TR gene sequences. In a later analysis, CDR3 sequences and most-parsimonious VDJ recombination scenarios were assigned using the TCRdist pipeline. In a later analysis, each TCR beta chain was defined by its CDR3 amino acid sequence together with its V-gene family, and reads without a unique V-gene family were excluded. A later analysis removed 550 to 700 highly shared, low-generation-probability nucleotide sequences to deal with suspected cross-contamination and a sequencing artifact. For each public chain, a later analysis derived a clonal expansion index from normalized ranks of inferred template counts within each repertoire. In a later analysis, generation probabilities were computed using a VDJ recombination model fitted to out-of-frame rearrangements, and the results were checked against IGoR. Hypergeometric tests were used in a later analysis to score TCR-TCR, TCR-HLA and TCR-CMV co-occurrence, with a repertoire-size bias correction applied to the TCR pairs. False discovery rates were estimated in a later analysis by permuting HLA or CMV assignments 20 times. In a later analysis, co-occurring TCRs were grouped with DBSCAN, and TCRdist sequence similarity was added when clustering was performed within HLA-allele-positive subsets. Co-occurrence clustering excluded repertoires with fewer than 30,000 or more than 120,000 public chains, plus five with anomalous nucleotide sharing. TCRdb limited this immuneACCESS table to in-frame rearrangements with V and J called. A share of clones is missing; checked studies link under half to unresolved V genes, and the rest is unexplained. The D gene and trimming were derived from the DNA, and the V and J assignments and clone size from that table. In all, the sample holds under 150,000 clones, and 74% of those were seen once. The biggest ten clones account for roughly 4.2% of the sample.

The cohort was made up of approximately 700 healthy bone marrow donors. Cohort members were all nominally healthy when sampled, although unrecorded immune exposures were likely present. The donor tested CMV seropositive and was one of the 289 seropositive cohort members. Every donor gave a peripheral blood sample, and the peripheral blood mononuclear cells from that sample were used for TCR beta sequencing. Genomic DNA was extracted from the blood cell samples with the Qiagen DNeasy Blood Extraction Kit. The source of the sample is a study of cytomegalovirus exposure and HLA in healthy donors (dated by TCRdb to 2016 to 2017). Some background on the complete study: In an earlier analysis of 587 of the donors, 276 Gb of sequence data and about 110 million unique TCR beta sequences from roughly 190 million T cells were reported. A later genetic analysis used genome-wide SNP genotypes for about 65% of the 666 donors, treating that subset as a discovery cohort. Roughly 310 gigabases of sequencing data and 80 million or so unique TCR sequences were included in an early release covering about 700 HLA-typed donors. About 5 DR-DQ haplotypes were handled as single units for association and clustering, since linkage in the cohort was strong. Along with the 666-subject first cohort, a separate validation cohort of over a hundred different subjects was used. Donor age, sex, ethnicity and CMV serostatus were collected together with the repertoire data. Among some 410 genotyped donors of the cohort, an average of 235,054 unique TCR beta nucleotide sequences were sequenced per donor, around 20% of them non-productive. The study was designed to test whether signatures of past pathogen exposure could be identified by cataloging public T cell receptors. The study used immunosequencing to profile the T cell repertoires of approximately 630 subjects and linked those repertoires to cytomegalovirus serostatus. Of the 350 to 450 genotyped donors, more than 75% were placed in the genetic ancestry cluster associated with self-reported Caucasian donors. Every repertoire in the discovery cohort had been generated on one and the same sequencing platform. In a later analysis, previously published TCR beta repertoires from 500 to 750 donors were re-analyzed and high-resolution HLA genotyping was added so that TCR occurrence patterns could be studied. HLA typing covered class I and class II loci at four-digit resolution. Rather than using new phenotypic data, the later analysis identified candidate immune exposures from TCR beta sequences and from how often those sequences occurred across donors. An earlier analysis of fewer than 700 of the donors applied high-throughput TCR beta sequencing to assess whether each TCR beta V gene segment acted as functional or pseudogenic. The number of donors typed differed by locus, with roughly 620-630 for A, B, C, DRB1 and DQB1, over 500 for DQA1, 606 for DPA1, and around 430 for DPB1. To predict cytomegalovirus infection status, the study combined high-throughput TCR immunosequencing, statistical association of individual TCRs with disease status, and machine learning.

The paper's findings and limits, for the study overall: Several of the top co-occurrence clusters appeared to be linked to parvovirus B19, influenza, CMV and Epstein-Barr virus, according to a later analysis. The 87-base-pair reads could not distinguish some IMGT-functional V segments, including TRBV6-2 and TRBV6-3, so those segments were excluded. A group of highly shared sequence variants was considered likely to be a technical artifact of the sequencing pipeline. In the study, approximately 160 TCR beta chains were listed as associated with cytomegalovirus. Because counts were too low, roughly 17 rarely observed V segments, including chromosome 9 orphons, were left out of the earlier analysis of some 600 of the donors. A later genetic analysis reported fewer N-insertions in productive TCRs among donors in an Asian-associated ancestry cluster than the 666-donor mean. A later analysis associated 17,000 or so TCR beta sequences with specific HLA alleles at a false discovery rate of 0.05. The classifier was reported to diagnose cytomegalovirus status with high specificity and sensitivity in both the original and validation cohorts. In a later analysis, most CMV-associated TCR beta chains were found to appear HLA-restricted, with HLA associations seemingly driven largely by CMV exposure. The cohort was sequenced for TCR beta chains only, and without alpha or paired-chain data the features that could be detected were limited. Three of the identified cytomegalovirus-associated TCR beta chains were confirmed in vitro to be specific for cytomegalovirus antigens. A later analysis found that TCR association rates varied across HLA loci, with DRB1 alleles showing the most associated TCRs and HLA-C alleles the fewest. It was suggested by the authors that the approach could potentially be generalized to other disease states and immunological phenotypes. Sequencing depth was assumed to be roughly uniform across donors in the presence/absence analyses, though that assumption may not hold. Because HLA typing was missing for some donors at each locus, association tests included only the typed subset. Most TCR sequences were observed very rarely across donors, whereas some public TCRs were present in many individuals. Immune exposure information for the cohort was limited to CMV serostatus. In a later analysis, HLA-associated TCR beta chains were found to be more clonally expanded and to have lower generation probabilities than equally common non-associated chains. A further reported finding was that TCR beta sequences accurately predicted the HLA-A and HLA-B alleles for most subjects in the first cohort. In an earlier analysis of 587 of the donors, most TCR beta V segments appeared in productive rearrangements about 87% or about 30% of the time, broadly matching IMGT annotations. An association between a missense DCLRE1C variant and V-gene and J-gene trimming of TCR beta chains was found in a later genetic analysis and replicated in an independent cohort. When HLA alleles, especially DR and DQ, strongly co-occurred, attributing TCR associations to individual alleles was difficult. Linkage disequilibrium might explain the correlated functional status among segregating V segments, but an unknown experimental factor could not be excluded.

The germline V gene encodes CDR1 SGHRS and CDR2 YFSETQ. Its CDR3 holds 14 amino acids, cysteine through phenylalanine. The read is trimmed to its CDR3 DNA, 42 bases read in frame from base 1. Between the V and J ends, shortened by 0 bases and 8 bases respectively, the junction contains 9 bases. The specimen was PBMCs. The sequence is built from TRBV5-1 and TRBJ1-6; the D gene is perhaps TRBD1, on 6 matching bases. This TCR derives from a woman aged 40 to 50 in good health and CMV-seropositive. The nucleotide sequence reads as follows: TGCGCCAGCAGCTTGGAAGGGGGTTATTCACCCCTCCACTTT. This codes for CASSLEGGYSPLHF. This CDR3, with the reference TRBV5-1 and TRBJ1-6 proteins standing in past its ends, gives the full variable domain KAGVTQTPRYLIKTRGQQVTLSCSPISGHRSVSWYQQTPGQGLQFLFEYFSETQRNKGNFPGRFSGRQFSNSRSEMNVSTLELGDSALYLCASSLEGGYSPLHFGNGTRLTVT.